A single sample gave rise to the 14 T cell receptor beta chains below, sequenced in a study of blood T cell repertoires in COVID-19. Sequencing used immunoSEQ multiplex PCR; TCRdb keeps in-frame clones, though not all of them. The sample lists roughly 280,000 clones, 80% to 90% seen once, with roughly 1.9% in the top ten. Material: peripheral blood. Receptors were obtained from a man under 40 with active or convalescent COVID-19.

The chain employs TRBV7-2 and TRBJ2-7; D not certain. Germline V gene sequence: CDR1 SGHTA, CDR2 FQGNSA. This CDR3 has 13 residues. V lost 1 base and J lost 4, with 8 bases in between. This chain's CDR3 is CASSLEWSYEQYF. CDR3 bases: TGTGCCAGCAGCTTAGAGTGGAGTTACGAGCAGTACTTC.

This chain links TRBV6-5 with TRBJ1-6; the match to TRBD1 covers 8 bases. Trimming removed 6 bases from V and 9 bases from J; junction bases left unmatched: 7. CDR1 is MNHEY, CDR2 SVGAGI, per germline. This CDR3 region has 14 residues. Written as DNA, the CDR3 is TGTGCCAGCAGAACCGGACAGGGAGGTTCACCCCTCCACTTT. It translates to CASRTGQGGSPLHF.

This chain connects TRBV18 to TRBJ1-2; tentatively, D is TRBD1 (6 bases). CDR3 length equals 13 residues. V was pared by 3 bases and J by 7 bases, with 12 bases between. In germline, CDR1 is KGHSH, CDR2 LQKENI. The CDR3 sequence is CASSPPEQGGYTF. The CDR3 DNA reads TGTGCCAGCTCACCGCCTGAACAGGGTGGCTACACCTTC. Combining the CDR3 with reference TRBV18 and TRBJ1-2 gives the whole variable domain NAGVMQNPRHLVRRRGQEARLRCSPMKGHSHVYWYRQLPEEGLKFMVYLQKENIIDESGMPKERFSAEFPKEGPSILRIQQVVRGDSAAYFCASSPPEQGGYTFGSGTRLTVV.

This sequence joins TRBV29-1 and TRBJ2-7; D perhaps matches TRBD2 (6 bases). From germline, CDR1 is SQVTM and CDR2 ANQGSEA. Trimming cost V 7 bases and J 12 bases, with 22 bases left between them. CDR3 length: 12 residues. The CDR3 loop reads CSALLGTSDLYF. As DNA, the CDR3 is TGCAGCGCCCTGCTCGGGACTTCCGATTTGTACTTC.

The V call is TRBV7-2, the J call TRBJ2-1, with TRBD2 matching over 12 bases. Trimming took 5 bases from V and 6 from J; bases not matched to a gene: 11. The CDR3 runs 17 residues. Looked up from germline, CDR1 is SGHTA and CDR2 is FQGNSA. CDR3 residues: CASSLNSGTSGLNEQFF. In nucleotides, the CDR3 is TGTGCCAGCAGCCTCAACTCCGGGACTAGCGGGCTCAATGAGCAGTTCTTC.

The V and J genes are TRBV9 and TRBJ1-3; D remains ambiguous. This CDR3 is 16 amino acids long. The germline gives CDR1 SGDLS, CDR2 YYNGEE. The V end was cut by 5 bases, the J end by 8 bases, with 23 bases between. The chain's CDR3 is CASSQGLVGLGDTIYF. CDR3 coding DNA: TGTGCCAGCAGTCAAGGTCTGGTTGGACTTGGGGACACCATATATTTT.

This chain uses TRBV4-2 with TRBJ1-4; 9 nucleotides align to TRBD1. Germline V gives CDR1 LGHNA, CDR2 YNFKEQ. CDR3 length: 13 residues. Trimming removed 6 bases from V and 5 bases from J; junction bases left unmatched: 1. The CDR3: CASRQGANEKLFF. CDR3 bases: TGTGCCAGCAGACAGGGGGCAAATGAAAAACTGTTTTTT.

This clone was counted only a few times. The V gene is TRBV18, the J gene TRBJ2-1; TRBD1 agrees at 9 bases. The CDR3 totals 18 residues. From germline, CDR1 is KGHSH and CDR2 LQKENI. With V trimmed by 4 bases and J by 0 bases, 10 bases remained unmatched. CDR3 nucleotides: TGTGCCAGCTCACACCGGGACAGGGCCTCGGACTCCTACAATGAGCAGTTCTTC. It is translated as CASSHRDRASDSYNEQFF.

The CDR3: CASSMDRVVGYGYTF. The CDR3 bases are TGTGCCAGCAGTATGGACAGGGTTGTGGGCTATGGCTACACCTTC. This chain uses TRBV2 with TRBJ1-2, with TRBD1 matching 8 bases. The CDR3 has 15 residues. The germline V gene has CDR1 SNHLY and CDR2 FYNNEI. J gave up 4 bases and V 5 bases, and 9 bases lay outside the gene matches.

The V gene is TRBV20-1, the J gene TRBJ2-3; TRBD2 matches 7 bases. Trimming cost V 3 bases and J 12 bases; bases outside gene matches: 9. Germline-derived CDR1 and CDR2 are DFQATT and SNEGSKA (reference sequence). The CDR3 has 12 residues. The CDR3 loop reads CSASMVAGVQYF. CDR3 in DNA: TGCAGTGCTAGTATGGTAGCGGGTGTTCAGTATTTT.

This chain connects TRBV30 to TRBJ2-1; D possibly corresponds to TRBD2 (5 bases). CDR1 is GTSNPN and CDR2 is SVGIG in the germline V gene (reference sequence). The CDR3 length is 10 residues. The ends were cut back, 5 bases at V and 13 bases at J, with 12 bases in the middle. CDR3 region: CAWAGGQQFF. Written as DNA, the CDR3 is TGTGCCTGGGCAGGAGGTCAACAGTTCTTC.

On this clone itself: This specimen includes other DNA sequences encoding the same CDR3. This CDR3 is CASSFSGYEQYF. The CDR3, as DNA: TGTGCCAGCAGTTTTTCAGGGTACGAGCAGTACTTC. The V gene is TRBV12-3 or TRBV12-4, the J gene TRBJ2-7, with D possibly matching TRBD1 (5 bases). Trimming removed 3 bases from V and 4 bases from J, with 7 bases in between. This CDR3 contains 12 residues.

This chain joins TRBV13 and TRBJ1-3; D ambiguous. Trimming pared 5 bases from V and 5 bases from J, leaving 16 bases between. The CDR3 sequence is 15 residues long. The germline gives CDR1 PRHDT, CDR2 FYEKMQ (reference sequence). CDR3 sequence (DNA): TGTGCCAGCAGCGGGGAGGATGGTCCCAGAAACACCATATATTTT. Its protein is CASSGEDGPRNTIYF.

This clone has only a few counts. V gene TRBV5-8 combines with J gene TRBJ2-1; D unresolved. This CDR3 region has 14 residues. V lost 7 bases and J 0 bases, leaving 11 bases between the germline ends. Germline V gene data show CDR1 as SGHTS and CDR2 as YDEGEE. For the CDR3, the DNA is TGTGCCAGCCATCAATTCAGCTCCTACAATGAGCAGTTCTTC. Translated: CASHQFSSYNEQFF.